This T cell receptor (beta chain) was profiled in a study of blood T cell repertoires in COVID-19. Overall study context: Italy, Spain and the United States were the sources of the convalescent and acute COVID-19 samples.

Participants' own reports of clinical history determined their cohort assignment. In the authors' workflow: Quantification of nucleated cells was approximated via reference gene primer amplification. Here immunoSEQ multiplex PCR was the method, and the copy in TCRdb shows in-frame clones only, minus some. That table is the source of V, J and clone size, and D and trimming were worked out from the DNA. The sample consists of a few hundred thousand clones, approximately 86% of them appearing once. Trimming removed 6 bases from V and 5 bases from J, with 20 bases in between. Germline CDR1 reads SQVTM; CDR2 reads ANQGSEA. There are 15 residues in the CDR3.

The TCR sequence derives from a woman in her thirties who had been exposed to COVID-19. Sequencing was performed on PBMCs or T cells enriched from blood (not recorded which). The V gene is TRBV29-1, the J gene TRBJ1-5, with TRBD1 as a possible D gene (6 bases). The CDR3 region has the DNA TGCAGCGTGGGGGAGTCGGGGGGCTTGGATCAGCCCCAGCATTTT. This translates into CSVGESGGLDQPQHF. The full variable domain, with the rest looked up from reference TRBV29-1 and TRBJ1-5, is SAVISQKPSRDICQRGTSLTIQCQVDSQVTMMFWYRQQPGQSLTLIATANQGSEATYESGFVIDKFPISRPNLTFSTLTVSNMSPEDSSIYLCSVGESGGLDQPQHFGDGTRLSIL.